These T cell receptor beta chains were read from a single sample in a study of T cell responses to AZD1222 COVID-19 vaccine. Sequenced by immunoSEQ multiplex PCR; TCRdb stores in-frame clones only, minus some. The sample holds roughly 160,000 clones, roughly nine tenths seen once. The sample consisted of peripheral blood, taken on day 0 of AZD1222 vaccination. Receptor source: an adult in good health. Each CDR3 is given with its conserved first and last residue. The D gene is left open where the match is weak. Not every row has a clone size; where given, it reads once, few, many or a size class.

d_call: TRBD1; clone_size: .; j_call: TRBJ1-5; v_call: TRBV6-6; cdr3_aa: CASSRDPRGLSNQPQHF; cdr3_nt: TGTGCCAGCAGTCGAGACCCCAGGGGGTTAAGCAATCAGCCCCAGCATTTT
d_call: .; clone_size: .; j_call: TRBJ1-2; v_call: TRBV28; cdr3_aa: CASGQGLYGYTF; cdr3_nt: TGTGCCAGTGGGCAGGGTCTCTATGGCTACACCTTC
d_call: TRBD1; clone_size: .; j_call: TRBJ1-6; v_call: TRBV27; cdr3_aa: CASSLRPDRVSYNSPLHF; cdr3_nt: TGTGCCAGCAGTTTACGACCGGACAGGGTCTCCTATAATTCACCCCTCCACTTT
d_call: .; clone_size: .; j_call: TRBJ1-2; v_call: TRBV4-3; cdr3_aa: CASSQGQMNYGYTF; cdr3_nt: TGCGCCAGCAGCCAGGGCCAGATGAACTATGGCTACACCTTC
d_call: .; clone_size: .; j_call: TRBJ2-2; v_call: TRBV5-1; cdr3_aa: CASDLDTNTGELFF; cdr3_nt: TGCGCCAGCGACCTGGACACAAACACCGGGGAGCTGTTTTTT
d_call: TRBD1; clone_size: .; j_call: TRBJ1-2; v_call: TRBV5-1; cdr3_aa: CASSLEQGRSGYTF; cdr3_nt: TGCGCCAGCAGCCTGGAACAGGGGCGGAGTGGCTACACCTTC
d_call: .; clone_size: once; j_call: TRBJ1-1; v_call: TRBV18; cdr3_aa: CASSPLQQPDTEAFF; cdr3_nt: TGTGCCAGCTCACCTCTCCAACAACCCGACACTGAAGCTTTCTTT
d_call: TRBD1; clone_size: .; j_call: TRBJ2-5; v_call: TRBV9; cdr3_aa: CASSSYRGDQETQYF; cdr3_nt: TGTGCCAGCAGCTCTTACAGGGGTGATCAAGAGACCCAGTACTTC
d_call: .; clone_size: .; j_call: TRBJ1-4; v_call: TRBV5-1; cdr3_aa: CASSLVAATNEKLFF; cdr3_nt: TGCGCCAGCAGCTTGGTAGCTGCAACTAATGAAAAACTGTTTTTT
d_call: TRBD1; clone_size: .; j_call: TRBJ1-1; v_call: TRBV19; cdr3_aa: CASSTRTGLTEAFF; cdr3_nt: TGTGCCAGTAGTACCCGGACAGGTCTCACTGAAGCTTTCTTT
d_call: TRBD1; clone_size: .; j_call: TRBJ1-1; v_call: TRBV7-2; cdr3_aa: CASSPTGGQGVTEAFF; cdr3_nt: TGTGCCAGCAGCCCCACCGGGGGACAGGGAGTTACTGAAGCTTTCTTT
d_call: TRBD1; clone_size: once; j_call: TRBJ1-5; v_call: TRBV28; cdr3_aa: CAGARGRGGNQPQHF; cdr3_nt: TGTGCCGGAGCTAGGGGGCGCGGTGGCAATCAGCCCCAGCATTTT
d_call: .; clone_size: .; j_call: TRBJ1-1; v_call: TRBV12-5; cdr3_aa: CASGLGGEGLNTEAFF; cdr3_nt: TGTGCTAGTGGTTTGGGAGGGGAAGGGCTGAACACTGAAGCTTTCTTT
d_call: TRBD1; clone_size: .; j_call: TRBJ1-6; v_call: TRBV2; cdr3_aa: CASVDRGGNSPLHF; cdr3_nt: TGTGCCAGCGTGGACAGGGGAGGAAATTCACCCCTCCACTTT
d_call: .; clone_size: .; j_call: TRBJ1-1; v_call: TRBV11-2; cdr3_aa: CASSPLPEATEAFF; cdr3_nt: TGTGCCAGCAGCCCCTTACCCGAGGCCACTGAAGCTTTCTTT
d_call: .; clone_size: .; j_call: TRBJ2-7; v_call: TRBV6-5; cdr3_aa: CASSYGEGGAYEQYF; cdr3_nt: TGTGCCAGCAGTTACGGGGAGGGGGGCGCGTACGAGCAGTACTTC
d_call: .; clone_size: .; j_call: TRBJ2-5; v_call: TRBV7-3; cdr3_aa: CASSPSTGGETQYF; cdr3_nt: TGTGCCAGCAGCCCAAGCACCGGGGGAGAGACCCAGTACTTC
d_call: .; clone_size: .; j_call: TRBJ1-1; v_call: TRBV19; cdr3_aa: CASNTRDQVNTEAFF; cdr3_nt: TGTGCCAGTAATACCCGGGACCAGGTGAACACTGAAGCTTTCTTT
d_call: .; clone_size: .; j_call: TRBJ1-1; v_call: TRBV4-1; cdr3_aa: CASSHFSETEAFF; cdr3_nt: TGCGCCAGCAGCCATTTTAGTGAGACTGAAGCTTTCTTT
d_call: .; clone_size: .; j_call: TRBJ2-3; v_call: TRBV15; cdr3_aa: CATSSLAADTQYF; cdr3_nt: TGTGCCACCAGCAGTCTAGCTGCAGATACGCAGTATTTT
d_call: .; clone_size: .; j_call: TRBJ1-6; v_call: TRBV19; cdr3_aa: CASRLLTARDYSPLHF; cdr3_nt: TGTGCCAGTAGACTGTTGACAGCCCGGGATTATTCACCCCTCCACTTT
d_call: TRBD1; clone_size: .; j_call: TRBJ1-1; v_call: TRBV5-1; cdr3_aa: CASSHGTGGLNTEAFF; cdr3_nt: TGCGCCAGCAGCCACGGGACAGGGGGCTTGAACACTGAAGCTTTCTTT
d_call: .; clone_size: .; j_call: TRBJ2-1; v_call: TRBV2; cdr3_aa: CASSRVTRKFF; cdr3_nt: TGTGCCAGCAGTAGGGTGACTAGGAAGTTCTTC
d_call: TRBD1; clone_size: .; j_call: TRBJ1-1; v_call: TRBV7-3; cdr3_aa: CASSTGQGGTEAFF; cdr3_nt: TGTGCCAGCAGCACCGGACAGGGGGGGACTGAAGCTTTCTTT
d_call: .; clone_size: .; j_call: TRBJ2-7; v_call: TRBV27; cdr3_aa: CASSWTVAGHEQYF; cdr3_nt: TGTGCCAGCAGTTGGACAGTGGCGGGCCACGAGCAGTACTTC
d_call: .; clone_size: .; j_call: TRBJ2-1; v_call: TRBV29-1; cdr3_aa: CSVERDNEQFF; cdr3_nt: TGCAGCGTTGAGAGAGACAATGAGCAGTTCTTC
d_call: TRBD1; clone_size: .; j_call: TRBJ1-6; v_call: TRBV10-3; cdr3_aa: CAIRGGTGDNSPLHF; cdr3_nt: TGTGCCATCAGGGGAGGGACAGGGGATAATTCACCCCTCCACTTT
d_call: .; clone_size: .; j_call: TRBJ1-2; v_call: TRBV28; cdr3_aa: CASSMTVAPYGYTF; cdr3_nt: TGTGCCAGCAGCATGACGGTTGCCCCCTATGGCTACACCTTC
d_call: .; clone_size: .; j_call: TRBJ1-1; v_call: TRBV9; cdr3_aa: CASSPNPGLTEAFF; cdr3_nt: TGTGCCAGCAGCCCTAATCCAGGGCTGACTGAAGCTTTCTTT
d_call: .; clone_size: once; j_call: TRBJ2-7; v_call: TRBV28; cdr3_aa: CASSLRQGGSEQYF; cdr3_nt: TGTGCCAGCAGTTTGCGGCAGGGAGGCTCCGAGCAGTACTTC
d_call: .; clone_size: .; j_call: TRBJ2-2; v_call: TRBV12-3/TRBV12-4; cdr3_aa: CASSNTNTGELFF; cdr3_nt: TGTGCCAGCAGTAACACAAACACCGGGGAGCTGTTTTTT
d_call: .; clone_size: .; j_call: TRBJ2-5; v_call: TRBV6-5; cdr3_aa: CASSYSVTEETQYF; cdr3_nt: TGTGCCAGCAGTTACTCGGTGACAGAAGAGACCCAGTACTTC
d_call: .; clone_size: .; j_call: TRBJ1-3; v_call: TRBV3-1/TRBV3-2; cdr3_aa: CASSQPNYGSGNTIYF; cdr3_nt: TGTGCCAGCAGCCAGCCAAACTACGGCTCTGGAAACACCATATATTTT
d_call: .; clone_size: .; j_call: TRBJ1-2; v_call: TRBV28; cdr3_aa: CASRPRGAYGYTF; cdr3_nt: TGTGCCAGCAGACCTCGGGGAGCCTACGGCTACACCTTC
d_call: TRBD1; clone_size: few; j_call: TRBJ1-1; v_call: TRBV6-5; cdr3_aa: CASCTGGVTEAFF; cdr3_nt: TGTGCCAGCTGTACAGGGGGCGTCACTGAAGCTTTCTTT
d_call: .; clone_size: .; j_call: TRBJ1-2; v_call: TRBV18; cdr3_aa: CASSPARSRGNYGYTF; cdr3_nt: TGTGCCAGCTCACCCGCCCGGTCCAGGGGAAACTATGGCTACACCTTC
d_call: .; clone_size: .; j_call: TRBJ1-5; v_call: TRBV7-2; cdr3_aa: CASSLGRAQPQHF; cdr3_nt: TGTGCCAGCAGCTTGGGGCGGGCACAGCCCCAGCATTTT
d_call: .; clone_size: .; j_call: TRBJ2-1; v_call: TRBV4-3; cdr3_aa: CASSQDSWSSYNEQFF; cdr3_nt: TGCGCCAGCAGCCAGGATTCTTGGAGCTCCTACAATGAGCAGTTCTTC
d_call: .; clone_size: .; j_call: TRBJ1-1; v_call: TRBV5-1; cdr3_aa: CASSWSDNTEAFF; cdr3_nt: TGCGCCAGCAGCTGGTCGGATAACACTGAAGCTTTCTTT
d_call: .; clone_size: .; j_call: TRBJ1-5; v_call: TRBV27; cdr3_aa: CASQAGRYQPQHF; cdr3_nt: TGTGCCAGCCAGGCAGGGCGATATCAGCCCCAGCATTTT
d_call: .; clone_size: .; j_call: TRBJ2-7; v_call: TRBV15; cdr3_aa: CATSRVQGSEQYF; cdr3_nt: TGTGCCACCAGCAGAGTACAGGGTAGCGAGCAGTACTTC
d_call: TRBD2; clone_size: .; j_call: TRBJ2-3; v_call: TRBV4-3; cdr3_aa: CASSQGGGSFLTDTQYF; cdr3_nt: TGCGCCAGCAGCCAAGGCGGGGGTTCGTTTTTAACAGATACGCAGTATTTT
d_call: .; clone_size: .; j_call: TRBJ1-1; v_call: TRBV11-3; cdr3_aa: CASSLVGWGAFF; cdr3_nt: TGTGCCAGCAGCTTAGTTGGATGGGGTGCTTTCTTT
d_call: .; clone_size: .; j_call: TRBJ1-2; v_call: TRBV11-3; cdr3_aa: CASSLGEGGYTF; cdr3_nt: TGTGCCAGCAGCTTAGGGGAAGGCGGCTACACCTTC
d_call: .; clone_size: .; j_call: TRBJ1-1; v_call: TRBV5-6; cdr3_aa: CASSLVDGWNTEAFF; cdr3_nt: TGTGCCAGCAGCTTGGTAGACGGATGGAACACTGAAGCTTTCTTT
d_call: TRBD2; clone_size: .; j_call: TRBJ2-5; v_call: TRBV5-1; cdr3_aa: CASSLAYPGLADQETQYF; cdr3_nt: TGCGCCAGCAGCTTGGCCTACCCGGGACTAGCGGACCAAGAGACCCAGTACTTC
d_call: .; clone_size: .; j_call: TRBJ1-3; v_call: TRBV3-1/TRBV3-2; cdr3_aa: CASTLSQGVNTIYF; cdr3_nt: TGTGCCAGCACCCTGTCACAGGGAGTAAACACCATATATTTT
d_call: .; clone_size: .; j_call: TRBJ2-5; v_call: TRBV27; cdr3_aa: CASSLSTGSLETQYF; cdr3_nt: TGTGCCAGCAGTTTATCGACGGGTAGTTTGGAGACCCAGTACTTC
d_call: .; clone_size: .; j_call: TRBJ2-5; v_call: TRBV7-9; cdr3_aa: CASSFPQEIWETQYF; cdr3_nt: TGTGCCAGCAGCTTCCCCCAGGAAATCTGGGAGACCCAGTACTTC
d_call: TRBD2; clone_size: .; j_call: TRBJ2-7; v_call: TRBV7-6; cdr3_aa: CASSPGTSGAYEQYF; cdr3_nt: TGTGCCAGCAGCCCTGGGACTAGCGGGGCCTACGAGCAGTACTTC
d_call: .; clone_size: once; j_call: TRBJ1-4; v_call: TRBV9; cdr3_aa: CASSVDREEKLFF; cdr3_nt: TGTGCCAGCAGCGTAGACAGGGAAGAAAAACTGTTTTTT
d_call: .; clone_size: .; j_call: TRBJ1-5; v_call: TRBV27; cdr3_aa: CASSMGSNQPQHF; cdr3_nt: TGTGCCAGCAGTATGGGTAGCAATCAGCCCCAGCATTTT
d_call: .; clone_size: .; j_call: TRBJ2-5; v_call: TRBV3-1/TRBV3-2; cdr3_aa: CASSRLELGIETQYF; cdr3_nt: TGTGCCAGCAGCCGGCTCGAACTAGGGATAGAGACCCAGTACTTC
d_call: TRBD1; clone_size: .; j_call: TRBJ1-1; v_call: TRBV18; cdr3_aa: CASSRTGVVNTEAFF; cdr3_nt: TGTGCCAGCTCTCGGACAGGGGTCGTTAACACTGAAGCTTTCTTT
d_call: TRBD1; clone_size: .; j_call: TRBJ1-2; v_call: TRBV6-1; cdr3_aa: CASSDDRGRGRWDGNGYTF; cdr3_nt: TGTGCCAGCAGTGATGATCGGGGCAGGGGGCGCTGGGATGGTAATGGCTACACCTTC